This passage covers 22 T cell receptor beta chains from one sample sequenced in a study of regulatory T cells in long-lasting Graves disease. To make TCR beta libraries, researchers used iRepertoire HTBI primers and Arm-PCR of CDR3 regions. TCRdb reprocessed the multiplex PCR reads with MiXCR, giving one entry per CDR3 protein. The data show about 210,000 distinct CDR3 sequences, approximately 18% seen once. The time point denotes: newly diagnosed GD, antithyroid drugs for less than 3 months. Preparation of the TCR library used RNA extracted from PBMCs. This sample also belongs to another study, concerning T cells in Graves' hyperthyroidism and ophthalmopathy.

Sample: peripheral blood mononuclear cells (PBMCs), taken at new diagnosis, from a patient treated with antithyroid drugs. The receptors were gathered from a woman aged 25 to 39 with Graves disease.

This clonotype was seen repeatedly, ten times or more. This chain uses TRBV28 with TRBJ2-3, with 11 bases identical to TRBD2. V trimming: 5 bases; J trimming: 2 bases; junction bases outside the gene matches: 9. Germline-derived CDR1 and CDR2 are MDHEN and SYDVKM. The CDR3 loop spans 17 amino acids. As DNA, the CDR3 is TGTGCCAGCAGTCCGATAGCGGGAGGGCCGGCCACAGATACGCAGTATTTT. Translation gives CASSPIAGGPATDTQYF.

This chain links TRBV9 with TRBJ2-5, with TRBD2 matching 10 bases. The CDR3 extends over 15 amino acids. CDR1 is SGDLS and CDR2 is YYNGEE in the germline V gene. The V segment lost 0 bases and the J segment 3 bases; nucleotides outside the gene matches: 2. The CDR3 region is CASSVGTSGEETQYF. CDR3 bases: TGTGCCAGCAGCGTAGGGACTAGCGGAGAAGAGACCCAGTACTTC.

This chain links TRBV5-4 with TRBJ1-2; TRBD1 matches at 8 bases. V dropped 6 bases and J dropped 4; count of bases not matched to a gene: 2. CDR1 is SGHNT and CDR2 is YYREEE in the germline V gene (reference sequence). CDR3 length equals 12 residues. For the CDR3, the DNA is TGTGCCAGCACGGGACAGGCCTATGGCTACACCTTC. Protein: CASTGQAYGYTF.

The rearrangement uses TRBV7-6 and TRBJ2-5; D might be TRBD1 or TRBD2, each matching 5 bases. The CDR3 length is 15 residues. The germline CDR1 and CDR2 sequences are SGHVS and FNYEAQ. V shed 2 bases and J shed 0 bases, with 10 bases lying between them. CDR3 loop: CASSLSPGHQETQYF. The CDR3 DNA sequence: TGTGCCAGCAGCTTATCCCCGGGACACCAAGAGACCCAGTACTTC.

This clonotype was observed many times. CDR3 nucleotides: TGTGCCAGCAGCTCGACTAGCGGGGGGTTTCGTGAGCAGTTCTTC. This encodes CASSSTSGGFREQFF. The V gene is TRBV7-6, the J gene TRBJ2-1, with 13 bases matching TRBD2. The ends lost 4 bases at V and 9 bases at J; junction bases unmatched: 6. The CDR3 extends over 15 amino acids. Germline values: CDR1 SGHVS, CDR2 FNYEAQ. The full variable domain, with the rest looked up from reference TRBV7-6 and TRBJ2-1, is GAGVSQSPRYKVTKRGQDVALRCDPISGHVSLYWYRQALGQGPEFLTYFNYEAQQDKSGLPNDRFSAERPEGSISTLTIQRTEQRDSAMYRCASSSTSGGFREQFFGPGTRLTVL.

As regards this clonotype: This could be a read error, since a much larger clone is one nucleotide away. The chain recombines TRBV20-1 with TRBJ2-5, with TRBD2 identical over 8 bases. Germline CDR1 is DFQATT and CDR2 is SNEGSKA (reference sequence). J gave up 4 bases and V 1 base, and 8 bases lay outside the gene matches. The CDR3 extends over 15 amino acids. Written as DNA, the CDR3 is TGCAGTGCTAGAGGTACTAGCGGATATGTAGAGACCCAGTACTTC. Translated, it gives CSARGTSGYVETQYF.

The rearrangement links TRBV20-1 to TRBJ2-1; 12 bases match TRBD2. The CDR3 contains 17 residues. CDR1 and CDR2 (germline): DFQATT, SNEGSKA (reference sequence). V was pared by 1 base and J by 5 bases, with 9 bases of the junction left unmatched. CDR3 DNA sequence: TGCAGTGCTAGAGCTCACAACCTAGCGGGAGGGGACAATGAGCAGTTCTTC. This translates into CSARAHNLAGGDNEQFF.

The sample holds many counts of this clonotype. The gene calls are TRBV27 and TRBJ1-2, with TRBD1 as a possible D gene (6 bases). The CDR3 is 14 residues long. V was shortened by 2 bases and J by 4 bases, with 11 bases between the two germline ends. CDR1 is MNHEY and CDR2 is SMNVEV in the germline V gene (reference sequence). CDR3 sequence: CASSLKGGGYGYTF. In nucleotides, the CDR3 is TGTGCCAGCAGTTTAAAGGGGGGGGGCTATGGCTACACCTTC.

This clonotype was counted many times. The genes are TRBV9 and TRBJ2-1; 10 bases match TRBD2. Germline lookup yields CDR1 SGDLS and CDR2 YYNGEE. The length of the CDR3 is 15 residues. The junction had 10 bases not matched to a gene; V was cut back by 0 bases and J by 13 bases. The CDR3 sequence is CASSVGGAGGDPQFF. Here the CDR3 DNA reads TGTGCCAGCAGCGTAGGTGGAGCGGGGGGGGATCCCCAGTTCTTC.

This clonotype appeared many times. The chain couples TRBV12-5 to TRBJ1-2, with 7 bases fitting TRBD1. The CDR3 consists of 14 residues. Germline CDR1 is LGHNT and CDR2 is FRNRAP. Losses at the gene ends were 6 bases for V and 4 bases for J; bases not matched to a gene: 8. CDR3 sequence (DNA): TGTGCTAGTGGGGAAGCCGGGACAGCCTATGGCTACACCTTC. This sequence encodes CASGEAGTAYGYTF. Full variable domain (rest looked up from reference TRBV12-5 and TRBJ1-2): DARVTQTPRHKVTEMGQEVTMRCQPILGHNTVFWYRQTMMQGLELLAYFRNRAPLDDSGMPKDRFSAEMPDATLATLKIQPSEPRDSAVYFCASGEAGTAYGYTFGSGTRLTVV.

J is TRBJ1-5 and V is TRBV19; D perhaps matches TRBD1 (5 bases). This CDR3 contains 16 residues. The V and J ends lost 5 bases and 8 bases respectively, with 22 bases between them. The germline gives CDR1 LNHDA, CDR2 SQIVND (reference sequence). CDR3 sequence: CASSSTSRGGGEPQHF. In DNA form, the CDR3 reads TGTGCCAGTAGTTCCACCTCCCGAGGCGGGGGGGAGCCCCAGCATTTT. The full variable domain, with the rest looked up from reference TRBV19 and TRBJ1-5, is DGGITQSPKYLFRKEGQNVTLSCEQNLNHDAMYWYRQDPGQGLRLIYYSQIVNDFQKGDIAEGYSVSREKKESFPLTVTSAQKNPTAFYLCASSSTSRGGGEPQHFGDGTRLSIL.

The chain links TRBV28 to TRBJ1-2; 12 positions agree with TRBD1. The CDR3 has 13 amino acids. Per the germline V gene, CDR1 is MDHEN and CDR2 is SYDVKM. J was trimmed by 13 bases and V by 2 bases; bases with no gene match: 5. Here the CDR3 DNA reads TGTGCCAGCAGTTTACAGGGACAGGGGGCAAGCACCTTC. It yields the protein CASSLQGQGASTF.

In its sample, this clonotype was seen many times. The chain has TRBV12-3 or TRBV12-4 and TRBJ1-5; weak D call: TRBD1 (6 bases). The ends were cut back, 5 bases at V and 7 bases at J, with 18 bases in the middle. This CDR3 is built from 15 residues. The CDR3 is CASSRSGGLEQPQHF. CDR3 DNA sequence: TGTGCCAGCAGTCGTTCGGGGGGGCTGGAGCAGCCCCAGCATTTT.

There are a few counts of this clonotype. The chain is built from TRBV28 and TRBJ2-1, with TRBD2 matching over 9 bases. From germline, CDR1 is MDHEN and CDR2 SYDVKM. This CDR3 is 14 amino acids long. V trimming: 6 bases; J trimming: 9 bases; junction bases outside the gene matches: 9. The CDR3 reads CASSRIAGEFEQFF. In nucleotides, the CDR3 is TGTGCCAGCAGCCGGATAGCGGGAGAATTTGAGCAGTTCTTC.

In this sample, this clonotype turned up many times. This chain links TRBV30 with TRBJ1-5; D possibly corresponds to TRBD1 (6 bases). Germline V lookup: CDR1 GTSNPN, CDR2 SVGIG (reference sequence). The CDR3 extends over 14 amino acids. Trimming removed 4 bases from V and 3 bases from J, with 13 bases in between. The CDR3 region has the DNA TGTGCCTGGACTCCGGGACACACCAATCAGCCCCAGCATTTT. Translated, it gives CAWTPGHTNQPQHF.

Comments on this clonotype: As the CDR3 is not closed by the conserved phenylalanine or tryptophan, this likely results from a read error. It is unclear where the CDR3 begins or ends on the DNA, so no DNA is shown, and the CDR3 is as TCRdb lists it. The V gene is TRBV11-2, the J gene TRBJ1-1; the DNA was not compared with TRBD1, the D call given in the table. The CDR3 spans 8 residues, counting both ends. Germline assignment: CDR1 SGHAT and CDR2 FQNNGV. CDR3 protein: CASSLVGL.

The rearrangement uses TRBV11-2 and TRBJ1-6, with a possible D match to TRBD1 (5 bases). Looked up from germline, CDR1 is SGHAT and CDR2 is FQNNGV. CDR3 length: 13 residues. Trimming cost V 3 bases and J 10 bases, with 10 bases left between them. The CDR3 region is CASSFGDGSPLHF. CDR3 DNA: TGTGCCAGCAGCTTCGGGGACGGGTCACCCCTCCACTTT.

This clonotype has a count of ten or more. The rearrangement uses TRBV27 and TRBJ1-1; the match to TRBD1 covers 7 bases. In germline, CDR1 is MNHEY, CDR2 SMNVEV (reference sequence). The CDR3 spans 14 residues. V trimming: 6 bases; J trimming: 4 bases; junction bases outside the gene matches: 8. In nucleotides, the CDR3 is TGTGCCAGCAGCCGCTCAACAGGGGCCACTGAAGCTTTCTTT. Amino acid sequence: CASSRSTGATEAFF.

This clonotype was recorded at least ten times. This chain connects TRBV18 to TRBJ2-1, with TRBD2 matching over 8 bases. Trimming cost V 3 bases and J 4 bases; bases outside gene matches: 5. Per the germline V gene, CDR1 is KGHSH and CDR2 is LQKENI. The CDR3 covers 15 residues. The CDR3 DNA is TGTGCCAGCTCACCCTCCAGCGGGGGATACAATGAGCAGTTCTTC. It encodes CASSPSSGGYNEQFF. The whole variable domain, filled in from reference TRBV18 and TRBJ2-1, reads NAGVMQNPRHLVRRRGQEARLRCSPMKGHSHVYWYRQLPEEGLKFMVYLQKENIIDESGMPKERFSAEFPKEGPSILRIQQVVRGDSAAYFCASSPSSGGYNEQFFGPGTRLTVL.

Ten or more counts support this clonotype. CDR3 bases: TGCAGTGCTATCAGGGACAGGGGCACAGATACGCAGTATTTT. Its protein is CSAIRDRGTDTQYF. The V and J genes are TRBV20-1 and TRBJ2-3; 9 bases map to TRBD1. The CDR3 consists of 14 residues. The V gene's germline CDR1 is DFQATT and CDR2 SNEGSKA (reference sequence). V dropped 4 bases and J dropped 1; count of bases not matched to a gene: 3.

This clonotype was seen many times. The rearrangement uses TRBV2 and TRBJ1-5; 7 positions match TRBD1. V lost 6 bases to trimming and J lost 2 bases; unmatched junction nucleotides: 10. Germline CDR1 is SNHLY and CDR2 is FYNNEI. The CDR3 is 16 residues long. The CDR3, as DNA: TGTGCCAGCAGCAGCCAGGGGGTAGGAGGCAATCAGCCCCAGCATTTT. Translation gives CASSSQGVGGNQPQHF.

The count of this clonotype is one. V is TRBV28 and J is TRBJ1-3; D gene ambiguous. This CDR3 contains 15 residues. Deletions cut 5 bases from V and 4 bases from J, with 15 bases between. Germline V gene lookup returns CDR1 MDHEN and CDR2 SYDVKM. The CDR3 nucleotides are TGTGCCAGCAGTCTCGCTGGACTGGGGGGAAACACCATATATTTT. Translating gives CASSLAGLGGNTIYF.